This T cell receptor beta chain stems from a study of T cells after yellow fever vaccination. Study observations and caveats: Some clonotypes, a small share, were shared between CD4 and CD8 compartments.

This CDR3 comprises 13 residues. The germline gives CDR1 SQVTM, CDR2 ANQGSEA. The V end was cut by 4 bases, the J end by 9 bases, with 16 bases between. This clonotype was recorded at least ten times. The antigen is undetermined. TCRdb reprocessed the 5' RACE reads with MiXCR, giving one entry per CDR3 protein. The sample includes roughly 150,000 distinct CDR3 sequences, less than 9% seen only once; the top ten take 2.5%. The sequence was obtained from a man aged 18 to 30 who received the YFV17D yellow fever vaccine. This chain joins TRBV29-1 and TRBJ2-1; D is possibly TRBD1 or TRBD2 (5 bases each). Sequencing was performed on CD4+ T cells sorted from PBMCs, taken 4 to 5 days after the first yellow fever vaccination. CDR3 loop: CSVVPLGDGEQFF. The CDR3 DNA reads as TGCAGCGTTGTGCCATTGGGGGACGGTGAGCAGTTCTTC.